The TCR beta chain under discussion was sequenced for a study of blood T cell repertoires in COVID-19. In the study overall: Some COVID-19 samples were acute and others convalescent; all came from the United States, Italy and Spain. Nucleic acid was either cDNA or gDNA, and it came from T cells, B-cell-depleted T cells, or PBMCs.

Germline V CDR1 and CDR2: MNHEY, SVGAGI. This CDR3 has 15 residues. V lost 7 bases to trimming and J lost 6 bases; unmatched junction nucleotides: 11. Clones were read by immunoSEQ multiplex PCR, and TCRdb kept only the in-frame ones, dropping some. In the table there are roughly 400,000 clones, just under 90% of which are singletons. This clone was seen once. Donors of Cohort 3 who recovered were those that had two negative PCRs, clearance, or symptom resolution. The sequencing sample was made of PBMCs or T cells enriched from blood (not recorded which). J is TRBJ2-1 and V is TRBV6-5; 8 bases map to TRBD2. This receptor was taken from a woman in her twenties or thirties who had recovered from COVID-19. The chain's CDR3 is CASIISGEAFNEQFF. Here the CDR3 DNA reads TGTGCCAGCATCATTAGCGGGGAAGCTTTCAATGAGCAGTTCTTC.